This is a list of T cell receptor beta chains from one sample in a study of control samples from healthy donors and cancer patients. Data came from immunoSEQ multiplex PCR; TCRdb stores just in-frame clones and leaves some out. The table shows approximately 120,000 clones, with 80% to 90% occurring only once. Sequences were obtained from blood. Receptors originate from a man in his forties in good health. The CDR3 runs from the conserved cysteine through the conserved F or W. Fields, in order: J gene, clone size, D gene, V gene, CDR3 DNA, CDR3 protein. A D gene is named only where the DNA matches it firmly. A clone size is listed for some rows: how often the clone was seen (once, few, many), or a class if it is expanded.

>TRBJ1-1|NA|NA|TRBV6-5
TGTGCCAGCAGCAGACAGGAGACTGAAGCTTTCTTT
CASSRQETEAFF
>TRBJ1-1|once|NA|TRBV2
TGTGCCAGCACGAATCAGGGAGGACCGAACACTGAAGCTTTCTTT
CASTNQGGPNTEAFF
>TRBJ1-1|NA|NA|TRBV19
TGTGCCAGTCCCCCGTACGGCAGCATGAACACTGAAGCTTTCTTT
CASPPYGSMNTEAFF
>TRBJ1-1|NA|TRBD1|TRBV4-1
TGCGCCAGCAGCCAAGGTCCCGGGACAGGGAATCCGAACACTGAAGCTTTCTTT
CASSQGPGTGNPNTEAFF
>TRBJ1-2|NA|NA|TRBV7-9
TGTGCCAGCAGCCTGGGACTGGTGGGCTACACCTTC
CASSLGLVGYTF
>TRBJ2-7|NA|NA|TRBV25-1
TGTGCCAGCAGTAGGGGTCACGAGCAGTACTTC
CASSRGHEQYF
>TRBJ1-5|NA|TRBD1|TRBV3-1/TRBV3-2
TGTGCCAGCAGCACGACAGGGAGTCAGCCCCAGCATTTT
CASSTTGSQPQHF
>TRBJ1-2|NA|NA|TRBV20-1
TGCAGTGCTAGTCTTGATCGGTCCGCTCAGGGCTACACCTTC
CSASLDRSAQGYTF
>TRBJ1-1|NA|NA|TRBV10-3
TGTGCCATCAGTGAGTCGAAGGGTAAAGGGGTGAACACTGAAGCTTTCTTT
CAISESKGKGVNTEAFF
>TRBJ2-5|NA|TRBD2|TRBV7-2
TGTGCCAGCAGCTTAGGATTTCTAGCGGGGCTGAGGGAGACCCAGTACTTC
CASSLGFLAGLRETQYF
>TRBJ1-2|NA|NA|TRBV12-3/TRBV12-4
TGTGCCAGCAGATACACCAGGGGTGGCTACACCTTC
CASRYTRGGYTF
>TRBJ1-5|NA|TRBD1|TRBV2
TGTGCCAGCGGGACAGGGGAGATTCAGCCCCAGCATTTT
CASGTGEIQPQHF
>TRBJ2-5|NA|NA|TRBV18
TGTGCCAGCTCACCAGAGGGGAAAGAGACCCAGTACTTC
CASSPEGKETQYF
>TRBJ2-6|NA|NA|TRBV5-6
TGTGCCAGCAGTGCTTACAAGGGGCGGATTTCTGGGGCCAACGTCCTGACTTTC
CASSAYKGRISGANVLTF
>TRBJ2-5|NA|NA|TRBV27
TGTGCCAGCAGTCCAAGGAACCGGCAAGAGACCCAGTACTTC
CASSPRNRQETQYF
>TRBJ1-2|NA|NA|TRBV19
TGTGCCACCAAGGTCGTATATGGCTACACCTTC
CATKVVYGYTF
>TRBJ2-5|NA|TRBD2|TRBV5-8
TGTGCCAGCAGCTTGTTAGGACTAGCGGGACAATACCAAGAGACCCAGTACTTC
CASSLLGLAGQYQETQYF
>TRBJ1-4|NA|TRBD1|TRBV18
TGTGCCAGCTCACCACCGGGACAGGGTACTAATGAAAAACTGTTTTTT
CASSPPGQGTNEKLFF
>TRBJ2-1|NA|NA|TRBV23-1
TGCGCCAGCAGTCAATCGGGCGGACAGCTTAACAATGAGCAGTTCTTC
CASSQSGGQLNNEQFF
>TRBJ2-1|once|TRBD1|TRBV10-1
TGCGCCAGCAGTGAGGTCCTCAGGGGGCGCAGAAATGAGCAGTTCTTC
CASSEVLRGRRNEQFF
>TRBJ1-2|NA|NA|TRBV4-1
TGCGCCAGCAGCCACCCCGACAGAAGCTATGGCTACACCTTC
CASSHPDRSYGYTF
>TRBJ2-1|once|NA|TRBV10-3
TGTGCCACCACTGGGGGCAATGAGCAGTTCTTC
CATTGGNEQFF
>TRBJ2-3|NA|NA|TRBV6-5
TGTGCCAGCAGCCAACTAGCTCTCAGCACAGATACGCAGTATTTT
CASSQLALSTDTQYF
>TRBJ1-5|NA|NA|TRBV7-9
TGTGCCAGCAGCTTAGACAAAGCCAATCAGCCCCAGCATTTT
CASSLDKANQPQHF
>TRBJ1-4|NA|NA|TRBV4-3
TGCGCCAGCAGCCAAGATACCGGGTATAGTGAAAAACTGTTTTTT
CASSQDTGYSEKLFF
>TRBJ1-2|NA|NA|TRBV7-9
TGTGCCAGCAGCCTCGGGGGGCGCTTGGGGGGCCTTGGCTATGGCTACACCTTC
CASSLGGRLGGLGYGYTF
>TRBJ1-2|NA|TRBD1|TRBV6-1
TGTGCCAGCAGTGAATTGGGGACAGAGAACTATGGCTACACCTTC
CASSELGTENYGYTF
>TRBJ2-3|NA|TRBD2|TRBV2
TGTGCCAGCGGGGGGGAGCGGGGGGCAGATACGCAGTATTTT
CASGGERGADTQYF
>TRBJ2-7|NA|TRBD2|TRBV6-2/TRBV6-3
TGTGCCAGCAGTTACGAAGGACTAGCGGTTTCCTACGAGCAGTACTTC
CASSYEGLAVSYEQYF
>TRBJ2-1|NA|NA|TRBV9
TGTGCCAGCAGCGCCTTCGGGACACCCAACAATGAGCAGTTCTTC
CASSAFGTPNNEQFF
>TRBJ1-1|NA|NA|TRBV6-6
TGTGCCAGCAAGGGTGGAGACCTCTGGAACGCTGAAGCTTTCTTT
CASKGGDLWNAEAFF
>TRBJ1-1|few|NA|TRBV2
TGTGCCAGCAGTGACTATAACACTGAAGCTTTCTTT
CASSDYNTEAFF
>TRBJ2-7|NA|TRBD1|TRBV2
TGTGCCAGCGGGGATATGAGGACAGGGGGCGGGCAGCAGTACTTC
CASGDMRTGGGQQYF
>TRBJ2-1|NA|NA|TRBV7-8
TGTGCCAGCAGCTCAATAGGGCAGTTGCGGAATGAGCAGTTCTTC
CASSSIGQLRNEQFF
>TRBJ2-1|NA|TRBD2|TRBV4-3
TGCGCCAGCAGCCAAGCGGCGGGGGGTTACTACAATGAGCAGTTCTTC
CASSQAAGGYYNEQFF
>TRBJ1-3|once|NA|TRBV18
TGTGCCAGCTCACCTCGGGGAAACACCATATATTTT
CASSPRGNTIYF
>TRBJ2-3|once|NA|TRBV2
TGTGCCAGCAAAACCAGATTGACCGCCCTTAGGACAGATACGCAGTATTTT
CASKTRLTALRTDTQYF
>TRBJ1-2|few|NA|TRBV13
TGTGCCAGCAGCCGCGACGGGGCCTATGGCTACACCTTC
CASSRDGAYGYTF
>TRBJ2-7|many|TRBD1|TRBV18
TGTGCCAGCTCCCCAGGACAGGGGGCTATGCGCGAGCAGTACTTC
CASSPGQGAMREQYF
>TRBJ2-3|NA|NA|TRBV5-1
TGCGCCAGCTCCGGGCAGAGCACAGATACGCAGTATTTT
CASSGQSTDTQYF
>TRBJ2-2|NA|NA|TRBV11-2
TGTGCCAGCAGCTTTACAAACACCGGGGAGCTGTTTTTT
CASSFTNTGELFF
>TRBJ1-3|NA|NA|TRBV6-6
TGTGCCAGCACCCGATACAGGGCTGGAAACACCATATATTTT
CASTRYRAGNTIYF
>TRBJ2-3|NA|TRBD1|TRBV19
TGTGCCAGTAGTATAGGAGGCAGGGGGACGTCAGATACGCAGTATTTT
CASSIGGRGTSDTQYF
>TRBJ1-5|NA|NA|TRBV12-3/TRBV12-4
TGTGCCAGCAGTTTTTTGAGCAATCAGCCCCAGCATTTT
CASSFLSNQPQHF
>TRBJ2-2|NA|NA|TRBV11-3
TGTGCCAGCAGCCTACTTCCTTTGGGGAACACCGGGGAGCTGTTTTTT
CASSLLPLGNTGELFF
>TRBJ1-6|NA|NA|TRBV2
TGTGCCAGCAGCCTCAGGGAAAGCTCCTATAATTCACCCCTCCACTTT
CASSLRESSYNSPLHF
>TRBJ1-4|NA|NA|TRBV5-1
TGCGCCAGCAGCTTGGGGCCAGGATCTAATGAAAAACTGTTTTTT
CASSLGPGSNEKLFF
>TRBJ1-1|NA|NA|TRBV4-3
TGCGCCAGCAGCCGACACAACCCAACGAACACTGAAGCTTTCTTT
CASSRHNPTNTEAFF
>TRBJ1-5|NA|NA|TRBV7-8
TGTGCCAGCAGCTTTCGGACGGGAGCAGGTATACGCAATCAGCCCCAGCATTTT
CASSFRTGAGIRNQPQHF
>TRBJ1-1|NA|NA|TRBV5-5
TGTGCCAGCAGCTTTTCCCCCAGGGGGAACACTGAAGCTTTCTTT
CASSFSPRGNTEAFF
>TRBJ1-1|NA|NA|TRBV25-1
TGTGCCAGCATGCCGGTGGGGGACGGCAATGAAGCTTTCTTT
CASMPVGDGNEAFF